The present TCR beta chain was sequenced within a study of beta chain features in type 1 diabetes. The isolated RNA, all of it, was reverse transcribed, so expressed TCRB transcripts were what got sequenced. TCRdb keeps only in-frame clones here, not all; method: immunoSEQ multiplex PCR. The sample contains over 120,000 clones, 10% of which appear only once. The CDR3 consists of 15 residues. CDR1 is MRHNA and CDR2 is SNTAGT in the germline V gene. V was clipped by 4 bases and J by 0 bases, with 10 bases between them. This sequence originates from a man aged 18 to 29 in good health. The chain carries TRBV6-4 and TRBJ2-1, with D possibly TRBD1 on 6 matching bases. The sequenced material came from naive CD4+ T cells from blood. CDR3 DNA: TGTGCCAGCAGTGGGACAGCTGGCTCCTACAATGAGCAGTTCTTC. Its protein product is CASSGTAGSYNEQFF.